This TCR beta chain derives from a study of shared clonotypes between healthy human individuals. Study findings and constraints: Naive subsets, compared against memory subsets, generally had larger estimated richness values. When compared with the clonotypes that were shared by all four sorted-subset donors, the non-shared clonotypes turned out to have lower generation probabilities. Expectations were that clonotype sharing among donors would be affected by sequencing depth.

In the authors' workflow: Filtering was not the same, since immunoSEQ gave junction-only sequences without quality scores. The method was immunoSEQ multiplex PCR; TCRdb's version includes in-frame clones alone and lacks a portion of them. That table gives V, J and clone size, and the DNA gave D and trimming. The sample has over 400,000 clones, approximately 95% seen once. Comments on this clone: The antigen remains unidentified.

The CDR3 loop spans 16 amino acids. From germline, CDR1 is MDHEN and CDR2 SYDVKM. Germline trimming cut 3 bases from V and 2 bases from J; bases unmatched to any gene: 9. This chain links TRBV28 with TRBJ2-7, with 8 bases identical to TRBD1. This TCR derives from a woman between 25 and 40 years old in good health. The sample taken for sequencing was naive CD4+ T cells sorted from blood. The subset: CD45RA+ positively selected. The CDR3 here is CASSFRTGTGAYEQYF. CDR3 DNA: TGTGCCAGCAGTTTTCGCACAGGGACAGGAGCCTACGAGCAGTACTTC.